What follows are 22 T cell receptor beta chains derived from one specimen sequenced in a study of siplizumab effects on memory and regulatory T cells. Using immunoSEQ multiplex PCR, the repertoire was profiled, and TCRdb retains in-frame clones only, with some absent. The sample carries 100,000 to 120,000 clones, roughly 92% recorded once. The source material was CD4+ T cells sorted from blood. Receptors were obtained from a human donor in good health.

Written as DNA, the CDR3 is TGTGCCAGCAGTTTAATGACAGGGGGCCCAAACATTCAGTACTTC. Its protein is CASSLMTGGPNIQYF. V gene TRBV27 combines with J gene TRBJ2-4; TRBD1 agrees at 10 bases. The CDR3 is 15 residues long. Germline CDR1 reads MNHEY; CDR2 reads SMNVEV (reference sequence). Unmatched junction bases numbered 4, after V lost 2 bases and J lost 6 bases.

About this clone: This specimen includes other DNA sequences encoding the same CDR3. V gene TRBV6-5 combines with J gene TRBJ1-4; D remains unclear. The CDR3 consists of 16 residues. The germline gives CDR1 MNHEY, CDR2 SVGAGI. V was clipped by 3 bases and J by 5 bases, with 16 bases between them. The CDR3 nucleotides read TGTGCCAGCAGTTATAGGGTTGAGAGAAAAAATGAAAAACTGTTTTTT. Translation gives CASSYRVERKNEKLFF.

The chain links TRBV28 to TRBJ2-7, with D possibly being TRBD2 (5 bases). The CDR3 has 14 residues. Per germline, CDR1 MDHEN and CDR2 SYDVKM. Trimming shortened V by 3 bases and J by 0 bases, and 9 bases separated the two germline ends. CDR3 residues: CASSLSDYSYEQYF. The CDR3 region has the DNA TGTGCCAGCAGTTTGAGCGACTACTCCTACGAGCAGTACTTC.

This clone was counted only a few times. The gene calls are TRBV2 and TRBJ2-3; 7 positions match TRBD2. The J segment lost 3 bases and the V segment lost 6 bases, leaving 9 bases of the junction unmatched. There are 15 residues in the CDR3. Per germline, CDR1 SNHLY and CDR2 FYNNEI. CDR3: CASSEEAGTTDTQYF. In DNA form, the CDR3 reads TGTGCCAGCAGCGAGGAAGCGGGGACTACAGATACGCAGTATTTT. The full variable domain, rest sourced from reference TRBV2 and TRBJ2-3, is EPEVTQTPSHQVTQMGQEVILRCVPISNHLYFYWYRQILGQKVEFLVSFYNNEISEKSEIFDDQFSVERPDGSNFTLKIRSTKLEDSAMYFCASSEEAGTTDTQYFGPGTRLTVL.

For the CDR3, the DNA is TGTGCCAGCAGCTTGGAGCGTGCGGCGACTGAAGCTTTCTTT. It encodes CASSLERAATEAFF. The rearrangement uses TRBV5-4 and TRBJ1-1; D unclear. The CDR3 sequence is 14 residues long. The V gene lost 0 bases and the J gene lost 5 bases, with 11 bases spanning the gap. Germline V gene sequence: CDR1 SGHNT, CDR2 YYREEE (reference sequence).

The V call is TRBV6-1, the J call TRBJ1-6, with D unclear. V was cut by 2 bases and J by 9 bases, with 11 bases left in between. The CDR3 sequence is 14 residues long. From germline, CDR1 is MNHNS and CDR2 SASEGT. The CDR3 region is CASSERSSGSPLHF. The DNA of the CDR3 is TGTGCCAGCAGTGAAAGGTCATCTGGTTCACCCCTCCACTTT.

The J gene is TRBJ2-1, the V gene TRBV5-6; possible D gene TRBD2, 6 bases. CDR3 size: 16 residues. Germline V lookup: CDR1 SGHDT, CDR2 YYEEEE. V was shortened by 2 bases and J by 8 bases, with 20 bases between the two germline ends. The CDR3, as DNA: TGTGCCAGCAGCTTACTCCGGGACTCCCCCGCTTATGAGCAGTTCTTC. Translating it yields CASSLLRDSPAYEQFF.

As regards this clone: Its ends do not fully match the called genes, so a read error is possible. The V gene is TRBV5-1, the J gene TRBJ1-1; TRBD1 agrees at 8 bases. Germline assignment: CDR1 SGHRS and CDR2 YFSETQ. The length of the CDR3 is 14 residues. The CDR3 DNA reads as TGTGCCAGCAGCAAACAGGGGGTTGACACTGAAGCTTTCTTT. Its protein product is CASSKQGVDTEAFF.

The rearrangement links TRBV4-1 to TRBJ2-7; D is unresolved. The CDR3 is 12 residues long. The germline V gene has CDR1 MGHRA and CDR2 YSYEKL. Trimming removed 3 bases at V and 7 bases at J, with 10 bases between. CDR3 DNA: TGCGCCAGCAGCCAGATCTATGGGGAGCAGTACTTC. Protein product: CASSQIYGEQYF.

CDR3 coding DNA: TGTGCCAGCTCCCCCAGACTAGCGGGGAGTAACACCGGGGAGCTGTTTTTT. Protein: CASSPRLAGSNTGELFF. The chain combines TRBV18 with TRBJ2-2; TRBD2 matches 11 bases. V shed 6 bases and J 2 bases; nucleotides not matched to a gene: 8. Germline V gene data show CDR1 as KGHSH and CDR2 as LQKENI. There are 17 residues in the CDR3.

V is TRBV19 and J is TRBJ2-5; 9 nucleotides line up with TRBD2. V lost 9 bases to trimming and J lost 4 bases; unmatched junction nucleotides: 6. The CDR3 runs 13 residues. Germline V gives CDR1 LNHDA, CDR2 SQIVND (reference sequence). DNA for the CDR3: TGTGCCAGATCGCGGGGGGGCGGAGAGACCCAGTACTTC. Encoded protein: CARSRGGGETQYF.

V gene TRBV6-6 combines with J gene TRBJ2-5; tentatively, D is TRBD2 (6 bases). The CDR3 loop spans 15 amino acids. Germline V lookup: CDR1 MNHNY, CDR2 SVGAGI (reference sequence). V was clipped by 0 bases and J by 7 bases, with 15 bases between them. CDR3 sequence: CASSYSSSVGGTQYF. CDR3 DNA sequence: TGTGCCAGCAGTTACTCGTCTAGCGTTGGTGGGACCCAGTACTTC.

The rearrangement links TRBV5-5 to TRBJ2-2, with TRBD2 as a possible D gene (5 bases). Germline CDR1 SGHKS, CDR2 YYEKEE (reference sequence). V lost 0 bases to trimming and J lost 0 bases, with 9 bases between them. CDR3 length: 16 amino acids. In DNA, the CDR3 is TGTGCCAGCAGCTTGGAGGACTCCGCGAACACCGGGGAGCTGTTTTTT. This codes for CASSLEDSANTGELFF.

This clone was detected only a few times. This chain links TRBV30 with TRBJ1-1; no clear D. The length of the CDR3 is 11 residues. V dropped 1 base and J dropped 6 bases, with 6 bases sitting between them. Per the germline V gene, CDR1 is GTSNPN and CDR2 is SVGIG (reference sequence). CDR3 nucleotide sequence: TGTGCCTGGAGTGCTCTCGCTGAAGCTTTCTTT. This codes for CAWSALAEAFF.

This chain joins TRBV2 and TRBJ1-5; D unclear. This CDR3 comprises 12 residues. CDR1 is SNHLY, CDR2 FYNNEI, per germline. The V gene lost 2 bases and the J gene lost 6 bases, with 5 bases spanning the gap. The DNA of the CDR3 is TGTGCCAGCAGTGAAACCCCTCAGCCCCAGCATTTT. It translates to CASSETPQPQHF.

This chain links TRBV9 with TRBJ1-4, with 9 bases matching TRBD1. J was trimmed by 4 bases and V by 3 bases; bases with no gene match: 7. Germline loops: CDR1 SGDLS, CDR2 YYNGEE. The CDR3 spans 16 residues. The CDR3 DNA reads as TGTGCCAGCAGCGCCTTAACAGGGGGCTTTAATGAAAAACTGTTTTTT. Protein sequence: CASSALTGGFNEKLFF. Using reference TRBV9 and TRBJ1-4 for the parts outside the CDR3, the full variable domain is DSGVTQTPKHLITATGQRVTLRCSPRSGDLSVYWYQQSLDQGLQFLIQYYNGEERAKGNILERFSAQQFPDLHSELNLSSLELGDSALYFCASSALTGGFNEKLFFGSGTQLSVL.

The rearrangement uses TRBV5-4 and TRBJ1-2; D is possibly TRBD1 (5 bases). Germline V lookup: CDR1 SGHNT, CDR2 YYREEE (reference sequence). The CDR3 length is 13 residues. Trimming took off 3 bases at V and 6 bases at J, with 12 bases between the two ends. The CDR3 reads CASSSQGDDGYTF. CDR3 DNA sequence: TGTGCCAGCAGCTCTCAAGGGGATGATGGCTACACCTTC.

DNA of the CDR3: TGTGCCAGCAGTCCGACGACAGGAAACTATGGCTACACCTTC. Protein sequence: CASSPTTGNYGYTF. V usage is TRBV2 and J usage is TRBJ1-2, with D maybe TRBD1 (6 bases). Trimming removed 5 bases at V and 2 bases at J, with 12 bases between. CDR1 SNHLY and CDR2 FYNNEI come from the germline V gene. The CDR3 sequence is 14 residues long.

This clone was seen only once. This sequence joins TRBV5-1 and TRBJ2-7, with D tentatively TRBD1 (7 bases). Germline CDR1 reads SGHRS; CDR2 reads YFSETQ. V was trimmed by 2 bases and J by 5 bases, leaving 14 bases between them. The CDR3 runs 14 residues. The CDR3 bases are TGCGCCAGCAGCTTACTTGACAGGGAGGACGAGCAGTACTTC. This encodes CASSLLDREDEQYF.

The chain carries TRBV6-6 and TRBJ1-5; unclear D gene. V was trimmed by 2 bases and J by 7 bases, leaving 12 bases between them. The CDR3 is 14 amino acids. Germline CDR1 and CDR2: MNHNY and SVGAGI (reference sequence). This CDR3 is CASSYAGSGQPQHF. CDR3 in DNA: TGTGCCAGCAGTTACGCGGGTTCGGGCCAGCCCCAGCATTTT.

The chain is built from TRBV2 and TRBJ2-4; D gene unclear. CDR1 is SNHLY and CDR2 is FYNNEI in the germline V gene. V lost 6 bases and J 0 bases, leaving 6 bases between the germline ends. The CDR3 runs 13 residues. As DNA, the CDR3 is TGTGCCAGCAGGAAGCTAGCCAAAAACATTCAGTACTTC. Protein: CASRKLAKNIQYF.

The chain is built from TRBV6-1 and TRBJ1-2; 8 bases agree with TRBD1. The V gene's germline CDR1 is MNHNS and CDR2 SASEGT. V trimming: 3 bases; J trimming: 8 bases; junction bases outside the gene matches: 5. The length of the CDR3 is 13 residues. This CDR3 is CASSERTGIGYTF. The CDR3 DNA reads TGTGCCAGCAGTGAGCGGACAGGGATCGGCTACACCTTC.